This T cell receptor beta chain was observed in a study of cytomegalovirus exposure and HLA in healthy donors. Study findings and constraints: Approximately 17,000 TCR beta sequences were associated with HLA alleles at 0.05 false discovery rate in a later analysis.

Germline V gene data show CDR1 as SEHNR and CDR2 as FQNEAQ (reference sequence). CDR3 length: 12 amino acids. Trimming cost V 4 bases and J 6 bases, with 7 bases left between them. The study ran its PCR with 60 Vbeta and 13 Jbeta primers. Generated by immunoSEQ multiplex PCR, the TCRdb table keeps only in-frame clones and is missing some. The data contain roughly 140,000 clones, 82% of them singletons. This clone appeared a single time. Its specificity is unknown. The V gene is TRBV7-9, the J gene TRBJ1-5; D remains ambiguous. Sequencing was done on a sample of PBMCs. The TCR comes from a male donor in good health and CMV-seronegative. The CDR3 bases are TGTGCCAGCAGCTCCGCAGGTCAGCCCCAGCATTTT. Protein product: CASSSAGQPQHF.